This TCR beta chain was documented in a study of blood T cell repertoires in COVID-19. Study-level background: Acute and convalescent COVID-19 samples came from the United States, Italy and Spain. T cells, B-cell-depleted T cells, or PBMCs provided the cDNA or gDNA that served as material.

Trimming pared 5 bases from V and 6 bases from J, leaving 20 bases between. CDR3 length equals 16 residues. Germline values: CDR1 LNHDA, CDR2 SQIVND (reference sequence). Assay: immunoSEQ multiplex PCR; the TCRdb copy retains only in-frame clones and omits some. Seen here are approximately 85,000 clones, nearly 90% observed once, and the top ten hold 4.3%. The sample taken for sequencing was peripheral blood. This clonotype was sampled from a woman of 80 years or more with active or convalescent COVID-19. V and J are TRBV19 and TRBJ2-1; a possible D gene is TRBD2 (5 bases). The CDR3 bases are TGTGCCAGTAGTGAGATGGGCGGGTCTAACTTCAATGAGCAGTTCTTC. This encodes CASSEMGGSNFNEQFF.